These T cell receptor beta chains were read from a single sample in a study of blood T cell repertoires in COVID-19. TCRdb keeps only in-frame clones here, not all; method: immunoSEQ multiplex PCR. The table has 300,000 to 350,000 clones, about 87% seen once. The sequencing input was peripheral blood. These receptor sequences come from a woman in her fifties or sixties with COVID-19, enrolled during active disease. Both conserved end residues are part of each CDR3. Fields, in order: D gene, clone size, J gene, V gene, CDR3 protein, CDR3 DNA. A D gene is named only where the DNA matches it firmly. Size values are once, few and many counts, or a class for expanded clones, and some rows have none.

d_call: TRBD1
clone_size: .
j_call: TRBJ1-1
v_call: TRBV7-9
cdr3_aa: CASSSRQGKNTEAFF
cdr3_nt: TGTGCCAGCAGCTCCCGACAGGGTAAGAACACTGAAGCTTTCTTT

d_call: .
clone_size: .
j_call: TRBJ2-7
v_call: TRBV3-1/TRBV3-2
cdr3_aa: CASSPRESSYEQYF
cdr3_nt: TGTGCCAGCAGCCCCCGGGAGAGCTCCTACGAGCAGTACTTC

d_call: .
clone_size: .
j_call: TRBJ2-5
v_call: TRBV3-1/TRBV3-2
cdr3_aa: CASSQVFRYQETQYF
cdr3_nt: TGTGCCAGCAGCCAAGTGTTCAGATACCAAGAGACCCAGTACTTC

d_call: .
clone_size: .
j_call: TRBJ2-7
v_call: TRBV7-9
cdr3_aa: CASSLVGIDSEQYF
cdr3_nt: TGTGCCAGCAGCTTAGTGGGGATCGACAGCGAGCAGTACTTC

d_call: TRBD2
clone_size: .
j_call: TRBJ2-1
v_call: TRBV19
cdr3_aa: CASSFSGSWEYNEQFF
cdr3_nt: TGTGCCAGTAGTTTTAGCGGGAGCTGGGAATACAATGAGCAGTTCTTC

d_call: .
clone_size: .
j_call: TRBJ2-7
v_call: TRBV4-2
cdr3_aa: CASSQDYGTYEQYF
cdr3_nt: TGTGCCAGCAGCCAAGATTACGGTACCTACGAGCAGTACTTC

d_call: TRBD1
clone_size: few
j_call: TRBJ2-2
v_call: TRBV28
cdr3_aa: CASMRQGAGELFF
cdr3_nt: TGTGCCAGCATGCGACAGGGGGCCGGGGAGCTGTTTTTT

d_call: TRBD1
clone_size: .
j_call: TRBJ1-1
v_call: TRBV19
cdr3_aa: CASSREIVRGRRTEAFF
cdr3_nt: TGTGCCAGTAGCCGAGAAATCGTCAGGGGGCGACGAACTGAAGCTTTCTTT

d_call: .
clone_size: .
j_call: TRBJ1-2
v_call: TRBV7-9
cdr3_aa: CASSQQGGYGYTF
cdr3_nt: TGTGCCAGCAGTCAACAGGGTGGTTATGGCTACACCTTC

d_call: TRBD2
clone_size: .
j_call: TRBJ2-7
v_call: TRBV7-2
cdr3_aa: CASSLGGWASGSYEQYF
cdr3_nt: TGTGCCAGCAGCTTAGGGGGGTGGGCTAGCGGGAGCTACGAGCAGTACTTC

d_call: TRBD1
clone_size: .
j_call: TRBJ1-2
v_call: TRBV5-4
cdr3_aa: CASSLGDRRGGYTF
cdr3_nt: TGTGCCAGCAGCTTGGGGGACAGAAGGGGTGGCTACACCTTC

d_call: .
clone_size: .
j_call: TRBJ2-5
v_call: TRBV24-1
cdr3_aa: CATGFRLTNQETQYF
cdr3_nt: TGTGCCACCGGATTCAGACTAACAAATCAAGAGACCCAGTACTTC

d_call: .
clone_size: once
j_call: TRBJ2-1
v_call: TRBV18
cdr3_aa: CASSPSQGYNEQFF
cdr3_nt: TGTGCCAGCTCACCTAGCCAGGGATACAATGAGCAGTTCTTC

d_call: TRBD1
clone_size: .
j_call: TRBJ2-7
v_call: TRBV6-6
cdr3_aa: CASSYSGTGVSYEQYF
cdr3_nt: TGTGCCAGCAGTTACTCTGGGACAGGGGTCTCCTACGAGCAGTACTTC

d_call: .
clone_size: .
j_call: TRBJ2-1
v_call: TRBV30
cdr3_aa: CAWVTVNEQFF
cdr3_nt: TGTGCCTGGGTGACAGTCAATGAGCAGTTCTTC

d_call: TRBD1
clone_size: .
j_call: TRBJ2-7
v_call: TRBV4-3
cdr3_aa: CASSQGYRGPTYEQYF
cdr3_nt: TGCGCCAGCAGCCAAGGCTACAGGGGTCCAACCTACGAGCAGTACTTC

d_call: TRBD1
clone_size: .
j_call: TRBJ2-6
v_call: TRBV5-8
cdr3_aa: CASTLNYETGEFSGANVLTF
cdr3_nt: TGTGCCAGCACCTTGAACTATGAGACAGGGGAATTCTCTGGGGCCAACGTCCTGACTTTC

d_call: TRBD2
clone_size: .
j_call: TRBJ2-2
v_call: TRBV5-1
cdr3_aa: CASKLAGVETGELFF
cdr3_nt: TGCGCCAGCAAACTAGCGGGAGTAGAAACCGGGGAGCTGTTTTTT

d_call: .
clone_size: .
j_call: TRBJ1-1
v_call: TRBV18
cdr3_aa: CASSPGSGRENTEAFF
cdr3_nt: TGTGCCAGCTCTCCCGGTTCGGGCAGGGAGAACACTGAAGCTTTCTTT

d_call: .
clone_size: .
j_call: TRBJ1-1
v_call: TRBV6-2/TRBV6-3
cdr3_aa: CASSSTAGNTEAFF
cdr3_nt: TGTGCCAGCAGCTCCACCGCAGGGAACACTGAAGCTTTCTTT

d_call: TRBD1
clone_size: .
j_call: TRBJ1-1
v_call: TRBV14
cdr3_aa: CASSPYRDRDTEAFF
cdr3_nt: TGTGCCAGCAGCCCTTACCGGGACAGGGACACTGAAGCTTTCTTT

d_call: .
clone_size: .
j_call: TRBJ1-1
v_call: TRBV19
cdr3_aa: CASSTQGGTTEAFF
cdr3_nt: TGTGCCAGTAGTACCCAGGGAGGGACCACTGAAGCTTTCTTT

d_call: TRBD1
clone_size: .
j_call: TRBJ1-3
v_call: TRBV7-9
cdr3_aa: CASSLDRVSGNTIYF
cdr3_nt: TGTGCCAGCAGCCTCGACAGGGTCTCTGGAAACACCATATATTTT

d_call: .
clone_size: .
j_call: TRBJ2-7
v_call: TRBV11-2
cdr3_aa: CASSPQGHEQYF
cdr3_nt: TGTGCCAGCAGCCCGCAGGGCCACGAGCAGTACTTC

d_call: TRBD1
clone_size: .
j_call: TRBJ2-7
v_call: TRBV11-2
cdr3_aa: CASSSPLGNRGSYEQYF
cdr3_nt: TGTGCCAGCAGCTCGCCCCTAGGTAACAGGGGATCCTACGAGCAGTACTTC

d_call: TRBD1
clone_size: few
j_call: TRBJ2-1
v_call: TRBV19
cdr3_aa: CASSIGTGGFNEQFF
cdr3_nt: TGTGCCAGTAGTATTGGGACAGGGGGCTTCAATGAGCAGTTCTTC

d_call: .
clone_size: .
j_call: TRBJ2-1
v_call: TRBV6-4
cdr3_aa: CASSDGALGNNEQFF
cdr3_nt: TGTGCCAGCAGTGACGGGGCTTTGGGGAACAATGAGCAGTTCTTC

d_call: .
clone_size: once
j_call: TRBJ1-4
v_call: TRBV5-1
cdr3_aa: CASSLARGIEKLFF
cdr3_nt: TGCGCCAGCAGCTTGGCCAGGGGAATTGAAAAACTGTTTTTT

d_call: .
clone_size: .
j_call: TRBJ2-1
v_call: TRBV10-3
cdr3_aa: CAIRQDSYNEQFF
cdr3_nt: TGTGCCATCAGACAGGACAGTTACAATGAGCAGTTCTTC

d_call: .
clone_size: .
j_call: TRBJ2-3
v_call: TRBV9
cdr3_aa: CASSVARGTDTQYF
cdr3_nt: TGTGCCAGCAGCGTAGCACGGGGCACAGATACGCAGTATTTT